The 13 T cell receptor beta chains below come from one sample, sequenced in a study of T cells in Graves' hyperthyroidism and ophthalmopathy. Amplified TCR beta CDR3 regions derived from RNA transcripts. Carried out on the TCR CDR3, a first-round RT-PCR used the HTBI primer set. One entry per CDR3 protein results from TCRdb running MiXCR on the multiplex PCR reads. The profile shows roughly 580,000 distinct CDR3 sequences, approximately 15% of them singletons. The material sequenced was blood. Receptors were obtained from a woman in her 30s with Graves' hyperthyroidism that later progressed to Graves' ophthalmopathy.

This clonotype was counted many times. This chain connects TRBV14 to TRBJ2-7; D ambiguous. Looked up from germline, CDR1 is SGHDN and CDR2 is FVKESK. V lost 4 bases to trimming and J lost 0 bases, with 16 bases between them. The CDR3 totals 16 residues. The CDR3 sequence is CASSLGKMNPSYEQYF. The CDR3 coding sequence is TGTGCCAGCAGCCTGGGGAAGATGAACCCCTCCTACGAGCAGTACTTC.

CDR3 DNA: TGTGCCATCAGTAACCTGGGCCAAACAGATACGCAGTATTTT. It encodes CAISNLGQTDTQYF. The chain joins TRBV10-3 to TRBJ2-3; the D is unclear. CDR3 size: 14 residues. Trimming took 5 bases from V and 3 from J, leaving 12 bases between them. Per germline, CDR1 ENHRY and CDR2 SYGVKD.

This clonotype has a count of ten or more. The rearrangement links TRBV15 to TRBJ2-5; D may match TRBD1 or TRBD2 (5 bases each). CDR1 is LNHNV, CDR2 YYDKDF, per germline (reference sequence). Trimming shortened V by 5 bases and J by 1 base, and 17 bases separated the two germline ends. The CDR3 runs to 16 residues. CDR3 bases: TGTGCCACCAGCGCCCGCGGTGGGGGTTCCCAAGAGACCCAGTACTTC. Translated: CATSARGGGSQETQYF.

The rearrangement links TRBV5-1 to TRBJ2-1, with TRBD1 identical over 7 bases. This CDR3 is built from 15 residues. The germline V gene encodes CDR1 SGHRS and CDR2 YFSETQ. Unmatched junction bases numbered 4, after V lost 0 bases and J lost 4 bases. DNA of the CDR3: TGCGCCAGCAGCTTGGAGGGGGACAGTTACAATGAGCAGTTCTTC. Protein product: CASSLEGDSYNEQFF.

J is TRBJ1-2 and V is TRBV15; 9 nucleotides align to TRBD1. The germline V gene encodes CDR1 LNHNV and CDR2 YYDKDF (reference sequence). V shed 3 bases, J shed 6 bases, and the junction held 5 bases outside the gene matches. The length of the CDR3 is 14 residues. The CDR3 sequence: CATSRPGQGNGYTF. The DNA for the CDR3 is TGTGCCACCAGCAGGCCGGGACAGGGTAATGGCTACACCTTC.

The rearrangement uses TRBV19 and TRBJ1-2; the D gene is possibly TRBD1 (6 bases). The germline gives CDR1 LNHDA, CDR2 SQIVND (reference sequence). V lost 5 bases and J lost 7, with 20 bases in between. The CDR3 is made up of 15 amino acids. The CDR3 coding sequence is TGTGCCAGTAGTGGTGAACAGGGTGGAGGGGGTGGCTACACCTTC. Translating gives CASSGEQGGGGGYTF.

This clonotype was counted at least ten times. This sequence joins TRBV6-6 and TRBJ1-2; D is unresolved. V was shortened by 0 bases and J by 6 bases, with 11 bases between the two germline ends. The germline V gene has CDR1 MNHNY and CDR2 SVGAGI (reference sequence). CDR3 size: 14 residues. CDR3 region: CASSYSRPENGYTF. CDR3 bases: TGTGCCAGCAGTTACTCGAGGCCGGAGAATGGCTACACCTTC.

This clonotype appeared a few times. The chain combines TRBV19 with TRBJ1-5; D is undetermined. The germline CDR1 and CDR2 sequences are LNHDA and SQIVND (reference sequence). This CDR3 has 12 residues. The V end was cut by 2 bases, the J end by 6 bases, with 5 bases between. This chain's CDR3 is CASSIKSQPQHF. CDR3 nucleotide sequence: TGTGCCAGTAGTATAAAAAGTCAGCCCCAGCATTTT.

This chain joins TRBV24-1 and TRBJ2-5, with 12 bases that match TRBD2. The CDR3 totals 16 residues. J lost 5 bases, V lost 4 bases, and 7 bases had no gene match. Per germline, CDR1 KGHDR and CDR2 SFDVKD. CDR3: CATSDPGLAGLETQYF. In DNA form, the CDR3 reads TGTGCCACCAGTGACCCCGGACTAGCGGGATTGGAGACCCAGTACTTC.

In this sample, this clonotype turned up a few times. The chain links TRBV20-1 to TRBJ2-1, with 10 bases matching TRBD1. Looked up from germline, CDR1 is DFQATT and CDR2 is SNEGSKA (reference sequence). J was trimmed by 3 bases and V by 3 bases; bases with no gene match: 8. There are 16 residues in the CDR3. In DNA form, the CDR3 reads TGCAGTGCTAGTCCCCCGGGACAGGGGTTCTACAATGAGCAGTTCTTC. Its translation is CSASPPGQGFYNEQFF.

The chain employs TRBV4-1 and TRBJ1-4; D is undetermined. V was pared by 3 bases and J by 8 bases, with 10 bases between. The V gene's germline CDR1 is MGHRA and CDR2 YSYEKL. The CDR3 runs to 13 residues. The CDR3 reads CASSQTLGEKLFF. CDR3 coding DNA: TGCGCCAGCAGCCAGACTCTGGGGGAAAAACTGTTTTTT.

The chain employs TRBV15 and TRBJ2-2, with 7 bases identical to TRBD1. CDR3 length: 15 amino acids. V lost 5 bases, J lost 3 bases, and 6 bases stayed unmatched. Germline V gene lookup returns CDR1 LNHNV and CDR2 YYDKDF (reference sequence). The CDR3 coding sequence is TGTGCCACCAGCGACCGGGACAGATACACCGGGGAGCTGTTTTTT. It yields the protein CATSDRDRYTGELFF.

The chain employs TRBV19 and TRBJ2-6; TRBD1 matches at 7 bases. CDR1 and CDR2 (germline): LNHDA, SQIVND (reference sequence). V lost 9 bases to trimming and J lost 0 bases; unmatched junction nucleotides: 8. The CDR3 has 16 residues. Here the CDR3 reads CASQQGINSGANVLTF. CDR3 nucleotide sequence: TGTGCCAGCCAACAGGGGATCAACTCTGGGGCCAACGTCCTGACTTTC.